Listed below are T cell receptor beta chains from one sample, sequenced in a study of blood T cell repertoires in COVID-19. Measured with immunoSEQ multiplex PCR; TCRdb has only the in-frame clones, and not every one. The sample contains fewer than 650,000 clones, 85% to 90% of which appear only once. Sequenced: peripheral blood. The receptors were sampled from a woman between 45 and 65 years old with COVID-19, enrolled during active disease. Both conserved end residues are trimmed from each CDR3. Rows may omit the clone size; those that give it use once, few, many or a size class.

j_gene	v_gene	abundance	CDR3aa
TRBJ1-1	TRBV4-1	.	ASSQPGMSTEAF
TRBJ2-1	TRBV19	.	ASSITGGTYNEQF
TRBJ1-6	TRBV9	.	ASSVGAQALNSPLH
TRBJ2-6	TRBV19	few	ASSTRGASGANVLT
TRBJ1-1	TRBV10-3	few	AISGSDRGNTEAF
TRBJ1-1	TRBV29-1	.	SAQDTEAF
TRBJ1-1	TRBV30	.	AWSRREGARNTEAF
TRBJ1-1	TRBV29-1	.	SVEGRGTNTEAF
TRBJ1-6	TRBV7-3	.	ASSLEGRGNSPLH
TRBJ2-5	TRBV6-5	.	ASRLAGGRETQY
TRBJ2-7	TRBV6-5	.	ASSRRDRAYEQY
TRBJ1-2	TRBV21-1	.	ASSLRPGGNYGYT
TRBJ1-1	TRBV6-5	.	ASSYSATEAF
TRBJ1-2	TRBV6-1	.	ASSELPLTGSNYGYT
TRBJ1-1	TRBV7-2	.	ASGRDRDTEAF
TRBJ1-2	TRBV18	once	ASSPLTPGRRGYGYT
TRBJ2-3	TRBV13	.	ASSPNRGESNTQY
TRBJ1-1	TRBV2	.	ATSGGLGEAF
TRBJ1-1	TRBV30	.	ALSRGTGAAKLTF